The text below deals with one T cell receptor (beta chain). What it binds is unknown. This sample is drawn from a study of T cells after yellow fever vaccination. General study results and limits: FACS-sorted repertoires could contain abundant clonotypes contaminating from the bulk population. Clonotypes found in both CD4 and CD8 compartments made up a small share.

A single record per CDR3 protein comes from TCRdb applying MiXCR to the 5' RACE reads. The sample holds roughly 500,000 distinct CDR3 sequences, 15% to 20% seen once. Trimming cost V 7 bases and J 4 bases; bases outside gene matches: 5. Germline values: CDR1 SQVTM, CDR2 ANQGSEA. CDR3 length equals 13 residues. The clonotype comes from a man aged 25 to 40 who received the YFV17D yellow fever vaccine. The source was PBMCs, collected 15 days after the yellow fever booster vaccination. This rearrangement joins TRBV29-1 to TRBJ2-1; 9 bases map to TRBD1. CDR3 region: CSGGQGRYNEQFF. The CDR3 DNA sequence: TGCAGCGGAGGACAGGGGCGATACAATGAGCAGTTCTTC.